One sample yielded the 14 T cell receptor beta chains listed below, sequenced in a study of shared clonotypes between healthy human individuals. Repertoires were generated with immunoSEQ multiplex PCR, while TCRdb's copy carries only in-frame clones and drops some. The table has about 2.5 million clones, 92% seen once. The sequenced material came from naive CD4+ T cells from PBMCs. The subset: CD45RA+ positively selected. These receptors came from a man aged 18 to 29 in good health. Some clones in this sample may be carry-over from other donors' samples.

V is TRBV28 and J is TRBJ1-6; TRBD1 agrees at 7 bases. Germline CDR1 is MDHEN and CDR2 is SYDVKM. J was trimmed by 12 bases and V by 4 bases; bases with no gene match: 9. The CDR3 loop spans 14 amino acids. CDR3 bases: TGTGCCAGCAGTTCCGGACAGGCCGTCTTACCCCTCCACTTT. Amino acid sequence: CASSSGQAVLPLHF.

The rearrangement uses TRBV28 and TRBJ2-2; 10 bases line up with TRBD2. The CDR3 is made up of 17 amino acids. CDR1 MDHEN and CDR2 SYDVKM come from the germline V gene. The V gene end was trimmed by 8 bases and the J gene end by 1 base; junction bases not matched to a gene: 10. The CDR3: CASLRTSGGGNTGELFF. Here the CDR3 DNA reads TGTGCCAGCCTCCGGACTAGCGGAGGGGGGAACACCGGGGAGCTGTTTTTT.

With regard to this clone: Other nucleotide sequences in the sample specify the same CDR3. The CDR3 DNA is TGCAGCGTTGGAGCTAGCGGGAGCACAGATACGCAGTATTTT. Amino acid sequence: CSVGASGSTDTQYF. The V and J genes are TRBV29-1 and TRBJ2-3; TRBD2 matches 8 bases. Germline trimming cut 4 bases from V and 0 bases from J; bases unmatched to any gene: 3. The CDR3 is 14 amino acids. Germline CDR1 and CDR2: SQVTM and ANQGSEA.

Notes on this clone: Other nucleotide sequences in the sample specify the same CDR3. The chain's CDR3 is CSGVQETQYF. Written as DNA, the CDR3 is TGCAGTGGGGTACAAGAGACCCAGTACTTC. V usage is TRBV20-1 and J usage is TRBJ2-5; D gene uncertain. V was cut by 7 bases and J by 2 bases, with 5 bases left in between. Germline assignment: CDR1 DFQATT and CDR2 SNEGSKA (reference sequence). The CDR3 extends over 10 amino acids.

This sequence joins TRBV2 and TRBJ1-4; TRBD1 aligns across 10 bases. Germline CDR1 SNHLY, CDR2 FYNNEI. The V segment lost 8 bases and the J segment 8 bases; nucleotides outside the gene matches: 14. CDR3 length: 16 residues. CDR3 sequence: CASATGTGVVGEKLFF. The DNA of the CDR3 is TGTGCCAGCGCAACCGGGACAGGGGTTGTGGGGGAAAAACTGTTTTTT. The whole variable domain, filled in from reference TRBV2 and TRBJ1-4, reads EPEVTQTPSHQVTQMGQEVILRCVPISNHLYFYWYRQILGQKVEFLVSFYNNEISEKSEIFDDQFSVERPDGSNFTLKIRSTKLEDSAMYFCASATGTGVVGEKLFFGSGTQLSVL.

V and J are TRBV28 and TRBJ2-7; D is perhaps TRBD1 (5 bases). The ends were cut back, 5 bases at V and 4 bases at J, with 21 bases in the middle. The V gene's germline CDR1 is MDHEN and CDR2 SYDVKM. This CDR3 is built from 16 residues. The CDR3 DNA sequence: TGTGCCAGCAGTCCTCGCCCCAGGGTAATGGTATACGAGCAGTACTTC. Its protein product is CASSPRPRVMVYEQYF. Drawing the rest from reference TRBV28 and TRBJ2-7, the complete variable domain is DVKVTQSSRYLVKRTGEKVFLECVQDMDHENMFWYRQDPGLGLRLIYFSYDVKMKEKGDIPEGYSVSREKKERFSLILESASTNQTSMYLCASSPRPRVMVYEQYFGPGTRLTVT.

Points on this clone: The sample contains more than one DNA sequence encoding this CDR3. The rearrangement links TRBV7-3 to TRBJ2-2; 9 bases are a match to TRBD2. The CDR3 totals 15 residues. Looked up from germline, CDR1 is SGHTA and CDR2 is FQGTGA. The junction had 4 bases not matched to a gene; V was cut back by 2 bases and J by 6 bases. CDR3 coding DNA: TGTGCCAGCAGCTTACTGGCGGGAGGGTCCGGGGAGCTGTTTTTT. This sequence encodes CASSLLAGGSGELFF. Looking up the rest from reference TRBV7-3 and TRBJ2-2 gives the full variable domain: GAGVSQTPSNKVTEKGKYVELRCDPISGHTALYWYRQSLGQGPEFLIYFQGTGAADDSGLPNDRFFAVRPEGSVSTLKIQRTERGDSAVYLCASSLLAGGSGELFFGEGSRLTVL.

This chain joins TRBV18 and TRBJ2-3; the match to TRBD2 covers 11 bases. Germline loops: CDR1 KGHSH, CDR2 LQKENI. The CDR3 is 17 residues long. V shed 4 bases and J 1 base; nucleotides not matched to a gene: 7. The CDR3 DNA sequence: TGTGCCAGCTCACAACTAGCGGGAGTGGTTGGCACAGATACGCAGTATTTT. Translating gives CASSQLAGVVGTDTQYF.

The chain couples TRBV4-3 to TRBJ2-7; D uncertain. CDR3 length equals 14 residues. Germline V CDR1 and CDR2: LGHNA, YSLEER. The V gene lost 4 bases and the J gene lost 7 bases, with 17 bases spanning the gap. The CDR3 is CASSRRAGSREQYF. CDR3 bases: TGCGCCAGCAGCCGAAGAGCAGGATCGAGGGAGCAGTACTTC.

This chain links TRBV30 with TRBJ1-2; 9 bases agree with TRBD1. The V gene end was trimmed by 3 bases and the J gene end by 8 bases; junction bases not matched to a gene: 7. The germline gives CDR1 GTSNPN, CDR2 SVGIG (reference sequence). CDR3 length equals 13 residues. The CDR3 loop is CAWRVQGAQGYTF. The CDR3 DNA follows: TGTGCCTGGAGGGTACAGGGGGCGCAAGGCTACACCTTC. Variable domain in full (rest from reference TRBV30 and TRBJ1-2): SQTIHQWPATLVQPVGSPLSLECTVEGTSNPNLYWYRQAAGRGLQLLFYSVGIGQISSEVPQNLSASRPQDRQFILSSKKLLLSDSGFYLCAWRVQGAQGYTFGSGTRLTVV.

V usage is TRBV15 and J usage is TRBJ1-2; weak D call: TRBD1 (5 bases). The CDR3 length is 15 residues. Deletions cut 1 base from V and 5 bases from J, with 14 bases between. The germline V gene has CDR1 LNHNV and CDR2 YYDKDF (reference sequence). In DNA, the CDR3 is TGTGCCACCAGCAGAGTACTCGGGACGGATTATGGCTACACCTTC. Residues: CATSRVLGTDYGYTF.

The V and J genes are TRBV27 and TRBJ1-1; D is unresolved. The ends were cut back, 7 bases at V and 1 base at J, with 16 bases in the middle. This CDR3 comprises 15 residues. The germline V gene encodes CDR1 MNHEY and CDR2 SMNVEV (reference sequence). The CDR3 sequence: CASNSLGQKNTEAFF. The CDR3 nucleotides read TGTGCCAGCAACTCGTTGGGTCAGAAGAACACTGAAGCTTTCTTT.

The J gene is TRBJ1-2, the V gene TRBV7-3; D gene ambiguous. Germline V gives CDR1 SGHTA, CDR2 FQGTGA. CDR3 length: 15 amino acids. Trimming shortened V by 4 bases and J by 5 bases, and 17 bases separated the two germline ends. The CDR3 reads CASSSTGGRTYGYTF. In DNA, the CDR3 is TGTGCCAGCAGCTCAACGGGAGGCAGGACTTATGGCTACACCTTC.

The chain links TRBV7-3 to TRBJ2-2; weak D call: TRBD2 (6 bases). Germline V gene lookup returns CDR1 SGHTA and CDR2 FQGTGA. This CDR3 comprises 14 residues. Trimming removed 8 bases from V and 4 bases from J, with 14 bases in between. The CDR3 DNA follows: TGTGCCAGCCGTCCTAGCGTAGCCACCGGGGAGCTGTTTTTT. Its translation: CASRPSVATGELFF.